This T cell receptor (beta chain) was sequenced in a study of neurological immune-mediated disorders. Study results and limitations: Phylogenetically, 18 of 34 multiple sclerosis patients' repertoires fell into one related-CDR3 cluster, a possible signature.

CDR1 SEHNR and CDR2 FQNEAQ come from the germline V gene (reference sequence). This CDR3 is 18 amino acids long. V was pared by 1 base and J by 1 base, with 5 bases of the junction left unmatched. This clonotype was seen ten or more times. What it binds is not known. The unsorted libraries originated from 2 million PBMCs kept at -80 C. The cDNA was synthesized by means of template-switch 5'RACE, which was carried out with 10-nucleotide random UMIs. TCRdb reanalysed the 5' RACE reads using MiXCR and keeps one entry per CDR3 protein. This repertoire shows 50,000 or so distinct CDR3 sequences, 3% to 3.5% found once; its top ten account for about 5.5%.

The chain combines TRBV7-9 with TRBJ1-4; 11 nucleotides line up with TRBD1. The sample consisted of PBMCs. This receptor was taken from a man aged 40-49 years with multiple sclerosis. CDR3 residues: CASSLGWTGGVTNEKLFF. In nucleotides, the CDR3 is TGTGCCAGCAGCTTAGGTTGGACAGGGGGCGTAACTAATGAAAAACTGTTTTTT.